This passage covers 12 T cell receptor beta chains from one sample sequenced in a study of blood T cell repertoires in COVID-19. Here immunoSEQ multiplex PCR was the method, and the copy in TCRdb shows in-frame clones only, minus some. This table has roughly 120,000 clones, under 95% appearing once. Sequencing was performed on peripheral blood. Source of these receptors: a man aged 45-65 years with active COVID-19.

The chain uses TRBV4-2 and TRBJ1-5; TRBD1 is a possible D gene (5 bases). CDR1 and CDR2 (germline): LGHNA, YNFKEQ. This CDR3 is 16 amino acids long. Trimming took off 0 bases at V and 1 base at J, with 10 bases between the two ends. CDR3 protein: CASSQEGGASNQPQHF. The CDR3 nucleotides are TGTGCCAGCAGCCAAGAAGGCGGGGCCAGCAATCAGCCCCAGCATTTT.

The chain carries TRBV24-1 and TRBJ2-2, with TRBD1 matching over 7 bases. V was pared by 4 bases and J by 3 bases, with 1 base of the junction left unmatched. Per the germline V gene, CDR1 is KGHDR and CDR2 is SFDVKD. This CDR3 has 14 amino acids. The CDR3 nucleotides read TGTGCCACCAGTGACGGGACAGACACCGGGGAGCTGTTTTTT. This gives the protein CATSDGTDTGELFF.

The chain combines TRBV2 with TRBJ1-3; D is unclear. This CDR3 region has 15 residues. CDR1 is SNHLY, CDR2 FYNNEI, per germline. Trimming cost V 7 bases and J 3 bases, with 16 bases left between them. In DNA form, the CDR3 reads TGTGCCAGCACCCCTGACCGGGTCTATGGAAACACCATATATTTT. It yields the protein CASTPDRVYGNTIYF.

The chain recombines TRBV18 with TRBJ1-2, with D tentatively TRBD1 (6 bases). Germline CDR1 is KGHSH and CDR2 is LQKENI. CDR3 length: 14 amino acids. V was clipped by 6 bases and J by 8 bases, with 19 bases between them. CDR3 DNA sequence: TGTGCCAGCTCCCGGACACAGGGACCGGAAGGCTACACCTTC. Translation: CASSRTQGPEGYTF.

V and J are TRBV18 and TRBJ2-1; 9 bases map to TRBD2. V was pared by 0 bases and J by 5 bases, with 8 bases of the junction left unmatched. Per germline, CDR1 KGHSH and CDR2 LQKENI. The CDR3 loop spans 17 amino acids. CDR3 nucleotides: TGTGCCAGCTCACCACCGTCGCTAGCGGGGACTGACAATGAGCAGTTCTTC. Its protein product is CASSPPSLAGTDNEQFF.

This clone was seen just once. This chain links TRBV5-6 with TRBJ2-7, with unresolved D. Germline values: CDR1 SGHDT, CDR2 YYEEEE. The ends were cut back, 0 bases at V and 0 bases at J, with 7 bases in the middle. The CDR3 runs to 14 residues. CDR3 bases: TGTGCCAGCAGCTTGGAAACTGACTCCTACGAGCAGTACTTC. It is translated as CASSLETDSYEQYF.

This clone showed up just once. The rearrangement uses TRBV30 and TRBJ1-1; the D is unclear. Looked up from germline, CDR1 is GTSNPN and CDR2 is SVGIG (reference sequence). The CDR3 is 13 residues long. Trimming pared 4 bases from V and 1 base from J, leaving 10 bases between. The DNA of the CDR3 is TGTGCCTGGAAAGTACACACGAACACTGAAGCTTTCTTT. Encoded protein: CAWKVHTNTEAFF.

The V and J genes are TRBV29-1 and TRBJ1-5; 7 bases are shared with TRBD1. This CDR3 is built from 15 residues. The V gene's germline CDR1 is SQVTM and CDR2 ANQGSEA. V was clipped by 4 bases and J by 1 base; unmatched bases: 7. CDR3: CSVALGGQSNQPQHF. As DNA, the CDR3 is TGCAGCGTTGCGTTAGGGGGACAGAGCAATCAGCCCCAGCATTTT.

The J gene is TRBJ1-5, the V gene TRBV19; D is undetermined. V gave up 4 bases and J gave up 5 bases, with 9 bases separating them. The germline gives CDR1 LNHDA, CDR2 SQIVND (reference sequence). The CDR3 totals 13 residues. The CDR3 DNA is TGTGCCAGTAGTACAGGCACATATCAGCCCCAGCATTTT. It codes for CASSTGTYQPQHF.

This clone was detected only a few times. The chain has TRBV2 and TRBJ2-5, with D possibly matching TRBD1 (6 bases). CDR3 length equals 14 residues. V lost 6 bases and J 7 bases, leaving 18 bases between the germline ends. Germline V gives CDR1 SNHLY, CDR2 FYNNEI. The DNA of the CDR3 is TGTGCCAGCAGCGACCGACAGGAAACGGGGACCCAGTACTTC. Protein sequence: CASSDRQETGTQYF.

The chain couples TRBV5-6 to TRBJ1-6; D gene ambiguous. Deletions cut 0 bases from V and 7 bases from J, with 14 bases between. CDR3 length: 16 residues. Germline lookup yields CDR1 SGHDT and CDR2 YYEEEE. CDR3 nucleotides: TGTGCCAGCAGCTTGGCCGTGCAGTACACGAATTCACCCCTCCACTTT. Translation: CASSLAVQYTNSPLHF.

This clone was detected only once. V and J are TRBV3-1 (or the pseudogene TRBV3-2) and TRBJ2-1; TRBD2 matches at 11 bases. This CDR3 region has 16 residues. The germline V gene has CDR1 LGHDT and CDR2 YNNKEL (reference sequence). V was pared by 6 bases and J by 1 base, with 5 bases of the junction left unmatched. This chain's CDR3 is CASRHSGRGSYNEQFF. The CDR3 DNA sequence: TGTGCCAGCAGGCATAGCGGGAGGGGGTCCTACAATGAGCAGTTCTTC.